The clone carrying this T cell receptor (beta chain) was found a few times. No antigen is known for it. This entry is derived from a study of vaccination and CD4 T cells after COVID-19. The Oncomine TCR Beta short-read assay was applied to DNA of cultured CD4+ T cells. Via MiXCR, TCRdb re-called the PCR reads, giving one row per CDR3 protein. The sample carries fewer than 25,000 distinct CDR3 sequences, under 55% recorded once. CDR1 is SGHTA and CDR2 is FQGNSA in the germline V gene. This CDR3 is 12 amino acids long. The germline V and J ends were trimmed by 2 bases and 2 bases, with 0 bases remaining between them. Treatment of the sample: approximately nine-day PBMC culture with coronavirus spike peptide pools or control peptides (ViraFEST assay). When approximately ten days of culture had elapsed, CD4+ T cells were isolated by negative selection.

This sample comprised CD4+ T cells from blood, cultured in vitro, obtained before SARS-CoV-2 vaccination. The chain employs TRBV7-2 and TRBJ2-2; unclear D gene. The sequence was obtained from a human donor who had recovered from COVID-19. The CDR3 loop reads CASSLNTGELFF. DNA for the CDR3: TGTGCCAGCAGCTTAAACACCGGGGAGCTGTTTTTT. The entire variable domain, with the rest obtained from reference TRBV7-2 and TRBJ2-2, is as follows: GAGVSQSPSNKVTEKGKDVELRCDPISGHTALYWYRQSLGQGLEFLIYFQGNSAPDKSGLPSDRFSAERTGGSVSTLTIQRTQQEDSAVYLCASSLNTGELFFGEGSRLTVL.